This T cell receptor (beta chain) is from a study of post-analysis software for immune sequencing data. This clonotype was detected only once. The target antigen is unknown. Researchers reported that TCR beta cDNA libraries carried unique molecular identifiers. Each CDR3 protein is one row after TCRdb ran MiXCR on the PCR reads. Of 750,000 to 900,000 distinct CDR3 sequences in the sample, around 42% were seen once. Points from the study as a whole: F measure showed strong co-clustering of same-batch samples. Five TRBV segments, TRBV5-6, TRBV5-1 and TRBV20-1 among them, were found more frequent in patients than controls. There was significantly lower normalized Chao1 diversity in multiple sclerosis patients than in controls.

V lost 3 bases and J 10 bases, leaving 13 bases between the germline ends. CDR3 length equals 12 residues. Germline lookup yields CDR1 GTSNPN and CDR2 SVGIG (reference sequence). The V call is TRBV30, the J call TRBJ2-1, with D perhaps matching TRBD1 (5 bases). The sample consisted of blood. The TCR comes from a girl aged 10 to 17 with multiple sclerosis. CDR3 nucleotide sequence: TGTGCCTGGAGCGCCCCAGGGCGAGAGCAGTTCTTC. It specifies CAWSAPGREQFF.